This TCR beta chain was identified during a study of T cells in Graves' hyperthyroidism and ophthalmopathy. Researchers amplified the TCR beta CDR3 regions from RNA transcripts. The study used the HTBI primer set for a first-round RT-PCR of the TCR CDR3. One entry per CDR3 protein, called by TCRdb with MiXCR from the multiplex PCR reads. Among 550,000 to 800,000 distinct CDR3 sequences, roughly 17% were seen once, and the ten largest hold around 16%. This CDR3 contains 15 residues. Germline V CDR1 and CDR2: SEHNR, FQNEAQ (reference sequence). The junction had 8 bases not matched to a gene; V was cut back by 4 bases and J by 2 bases.

The chain carries TRBV7-9 and TRBJ2-7, with 7 bases fitting TRBD1. Sequences were obtained from blood. This TCR came from a man aged 45-60 years with Graves' hyperthyroidism. CDR3 in amino acids: CASSYGPDRAYEQYF. In DNA form, the CDR3 reads TGTGCCAGCAGCTACGGCCCCGACAGGGCCTACGAGCAGTACTTC.